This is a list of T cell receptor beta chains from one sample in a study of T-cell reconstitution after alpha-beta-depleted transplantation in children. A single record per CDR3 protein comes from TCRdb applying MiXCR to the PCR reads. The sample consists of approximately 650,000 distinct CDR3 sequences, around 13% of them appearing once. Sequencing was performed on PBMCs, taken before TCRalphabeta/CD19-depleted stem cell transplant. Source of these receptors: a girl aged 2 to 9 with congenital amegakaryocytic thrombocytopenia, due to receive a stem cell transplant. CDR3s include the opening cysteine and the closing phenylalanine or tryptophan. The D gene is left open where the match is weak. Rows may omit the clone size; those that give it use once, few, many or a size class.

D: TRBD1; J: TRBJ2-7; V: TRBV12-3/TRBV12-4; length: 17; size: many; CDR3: CASSTRFGQGVSYEQYF; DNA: TGTGCCAGCAGCACCCGGTTTGGCCAGGGGGTTTCCTACGAGCAGTACTTC
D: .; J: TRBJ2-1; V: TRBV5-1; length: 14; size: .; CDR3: CASSQQASLREQFF; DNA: TGCGCCAGCAGCCAGCAGGCCTCACTTAGGGAGCAGTTCTTC
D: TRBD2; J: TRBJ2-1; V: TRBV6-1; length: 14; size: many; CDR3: CASSPTSGINEQFF; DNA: TGTGCCAGCAGTCCCACTAGCGGAATCAATGAGCAGTTCTTC
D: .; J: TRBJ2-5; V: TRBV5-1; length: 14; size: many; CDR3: CASSSTGLQETQYF; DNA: TGCGCCAGCAGCTCTACAGGATTGCAAGAGACCCAGTACTTC
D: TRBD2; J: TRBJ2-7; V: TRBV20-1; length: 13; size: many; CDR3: CSASRTSGNEQYF; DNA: TGCAGTGCTAGTCGTACTAGCGGGAACGAGCAGTACTTC
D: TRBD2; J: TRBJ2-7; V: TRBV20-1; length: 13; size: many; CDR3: CSATGLGSYEQYF; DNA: TGCAGTGCTACGGGACTAGGATCGTACGAGCAGTACTTC
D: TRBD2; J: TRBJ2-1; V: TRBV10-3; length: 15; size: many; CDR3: CAISDLQRDRFEQFF; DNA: TGTGCCATCAGTGATCTTCAGCGGGATCGCTTTGAGCAGTTCTTC
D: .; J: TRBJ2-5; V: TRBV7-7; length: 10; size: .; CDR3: CASSPATQYF; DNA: TGTGCCAGCAGCCCTGCCACGCAGTACTTC
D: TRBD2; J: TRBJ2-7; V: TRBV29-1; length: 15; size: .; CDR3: CSGTEGSGSSYEQYF; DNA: TGCAGCGGAACCGAAGGGAGCGGGAGCTCCTACGAGCAGTACTTC
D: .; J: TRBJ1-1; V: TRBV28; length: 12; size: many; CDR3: CASSLSKTGAFF; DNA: TGTGCCAGCAGTTTATCGAAAACGGGGGCTTTCTTT
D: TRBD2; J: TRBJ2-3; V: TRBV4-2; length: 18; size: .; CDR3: CASSYTRGGSGSQDTQYF; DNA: TGTGCCAGCAGCTACACGCGAGGGGGTAGCGGGAGTCAAGATACGCAGTATTTT
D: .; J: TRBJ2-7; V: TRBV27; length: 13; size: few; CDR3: CASSFSAAREQYF; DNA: TGTGCCAGCAGTTTTAGCGCCGCAAGGGAGCAGTACTTC
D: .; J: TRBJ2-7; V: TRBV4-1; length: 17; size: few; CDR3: CASSQIVWRQHSYEQYF; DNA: TGCGCCAGCAGCCAAATTGTCTGGAGGCAGCACTCCTACGAGCAGTACTTC
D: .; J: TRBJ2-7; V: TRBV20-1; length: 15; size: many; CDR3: CSAKGMGGPTYEQYF; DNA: TGCAGTGCGAAAGGGATGGGCGGCCCTACCTACGAGCAGTACTTC
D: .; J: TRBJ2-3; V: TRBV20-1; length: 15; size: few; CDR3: CSASGTQTQTDTQYF; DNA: TGCAGTGCTAGCGGGACTCAAACCCAAACAGATACGCAGTATTTT
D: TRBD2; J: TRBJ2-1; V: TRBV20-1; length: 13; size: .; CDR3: CSASSSGADEQFF; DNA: TGCAGTGCTAGCTCGAGCGGGGCGGATGAGCAGTTCTTC
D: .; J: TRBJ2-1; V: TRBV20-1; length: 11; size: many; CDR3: CSAPLVYEQFF; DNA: TGCAGTGCTCCACTAGTCTATGAGCAGTTCTTC
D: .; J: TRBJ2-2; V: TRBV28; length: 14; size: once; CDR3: CASSLRAGYGELFF; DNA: TGTGCCAGCAGTTTAAGGGCAGGATATGGGGAGCTGTTTTTT
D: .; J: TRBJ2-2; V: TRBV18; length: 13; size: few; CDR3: CASSPPVIGELFF; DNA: TGTGCCAGCTCACCACCGGTGATCGGGGAGCTGTTTTTT
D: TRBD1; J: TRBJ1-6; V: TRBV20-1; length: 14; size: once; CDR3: CSARTGTVNSPLHF; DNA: TGCAGTGCTAGAACCGGGACAGTGAATTCACCCCTCCACTTT
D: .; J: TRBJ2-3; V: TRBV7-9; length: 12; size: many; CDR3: CASSPDGYHQYF; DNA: TGTGCCAGCAGCCCTGATGGGTACCACCAGTATTTT
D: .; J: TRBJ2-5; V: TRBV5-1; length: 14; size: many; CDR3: CASSSYRGQETQYF; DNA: TGCGCCAGCAGCTCGTACCGGGGTCAAGAGACCCAGTACTTC
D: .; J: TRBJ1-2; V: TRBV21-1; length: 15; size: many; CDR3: CASIDTGERNYGYTF; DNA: TGTGCCAGCATCGATACAGGGGAAAGGAACTATGGCTACACCTTC
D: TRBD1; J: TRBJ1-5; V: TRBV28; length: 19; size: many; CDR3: CASPSEEDRTDYSNQPQHF; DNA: TGTGCCAGCCCCTCGGAGGAGGACAGGACGGATTATAGCAATCAGCCCCAGCATTTT